The 15 T cell receptor beta chains reported below all come from one sample, sequenced in a study of human T cells and chemical hapten exposure. TCRdb fed the RACE reads into MiXCR, producing one record per CDR3 protein. Of some 100,000 distinct CDR3 sequences listed, around 9.3% are singletons. Time point: patch test 2, 6 weeks after DPC sensitization. Sample treatment: therapeutic diphenylcyclopropenone sensitization with weekly scalp DPC. The sample here was whole blood, taken in connection with sensitization to the hapten diphenylcyclopropenone (DPC). The receptors were sampled from a woman aged 40 to 49 with alopecia areata. Some clones in this sample may be carry-over from other donors' samples.

The CDR3 spells CASRPGGMTGELFF. The CDR3, as DNA: TGTGCCAGCAGACCAGGGGGCATGACCGGGGAGCTGTTTTTT. The chain has TRBV6-6 and TRBJ2-2; 8 bases align to TRBD1. The CDR3 totals 14 residues. J gave up 5 bases and V 6 bases, and 5 bases lay outside the gene matches. Germline lookup yields CDR1 MNHNY and CDR2 SVGAGI (reference sequence).

In its sample, this clonotype was seen many times. The J gene is TRBJ2-1, the V gene TRBV6-2 or TRBV6-3, with 10 positions matching TRBD2. J was trimmed by 0 bases and V by 0 bases; bases with no gene match: 8. Germline V lookup: CDR1 MNHEY, CDR2 SVGEGT. The CDR3 spans 19 residues. The CDR3 nucleotides are TGTGCCAGCAGTTACTCGGCAGCGGGAGGGCCCGGCTCCTACAATGAGCAGTTCTTC. This sequence encodes CASSYSAAGGPGSYNEQFF.

This clonotype has ten or more counts. The chain joins TRBV28 to TRBJ1-1; D call uncertain. Germline assignment: CDR1 MDHEN and CDR2 SYDVKM. V was cut by 1 base and J by 4 bases, with 13 bases left in between. CDR3 length: 15 residues. The CDR3 bases are TGTGCCAGCAGTTTATCGGAAGAGGGTAGCACTGAAGCTTTCTTT. It translates to CASSLSEEGSTEAFF.

This clonotype came up many times. The chain combines TRBV12-2 with TRBJ1-5; TRBD1 reflects the table's D call only, with no check against the DNA. TRBV12-2 is assigned pseudogene status. There are 15 residues in the CDR3. This chain's CDR3 is CASPMKGANNQPQHF. CDR3 DNA sequence: TGTGCAAGTCCCATGAAGGGGGCCAACAATCAGCCCCAGCATTTT.

The chain combines TRBV5-1 with TRBJ1-1; D uncertain. V gave up 0 bases and J gave up 1 base, with 13 bases separating them. Germline V CDR1 and CDR2: SGHRS, YFSETQ. This CDR3 region has 16 residues. CDR3 residues: CASSLAESGENTEAFF. The CDR3 coding sequence is TGCGCCAGCAGCTTGGCCGAATCCGGGGAGAACACTGAAGCTTTCTTT.

This clonotype was seen a handful of times. As the CDR3 is not closed by the conserved phenylalanine or tryptophan, this likely results from a read error. This rearrangement joins TRBV6-2 or TRBV6-3 to TRBJ2-3; possibly TRBD2 for D (6 bases). This CDR3 has 16 residues. V gave up 4 bases and J gave up 4 bases, with 18 bases separating them. Germline V lookup: CDR1 MNHEY, CDR2 SVGEGT. This CDR3 is CASSSPWRGTADTQYI. The CDR3 DNA follows: TGTGCCAGCAGTTCCCCTTGGCGGGGAACGGCAGATACGCAGTATATT.

V and J are TRBV14 and TRBJ1-2; weak D call: TRBD1 (6 bases). Per the germline V gene, CDR1 is SGHDN and CDR2 is FVKESK. This CDR3 contains 15 residues. V was shortened by 2 bases and J by 5 bases, with 15 bases between the two germline ends. The chain's CDR3 is CASSQTPGVGYGYTF. The CDR3 DNA sequence: TGTGCCAGCAGCCAAACCCCAGGGGTGGGGTATGGCTACACCTTC. The variable domain in full, with the rest retrieved from reference TRBV14 and TRBJ1-2, is EAGVTQFPSHSVIEKGQTVTLRCDPISGHDNLYWYRRVMGKEIKFLLHFVKESKQDESGMPNNRFLAERTGGTYSTLKVQPAELEDSGVYFCASSQTPGVGYGYTFGSGTRLTVV.

The J gene is TRBJ1-1, the V gene TRBV30; 7 positions agree with TRBD1. The germline V gene encodes CDR1 GTSNPN and CDR2 SVGIG (reference sequence). V shed 2 bases, J shed 3 bases, and the junction held 3 bases outside the gene matches. CDR3 length equals 13 residues. The CDR3 reads CAWSPQGDTEAFF. CDR3 in DNA: TGTGCCTGGAGTCCTCAGGGGGACACTGAAGCTTTCTTT.

This clonotype was picked up a small number of times. Sequence at one end of the junction differs from germline and may be a read error. CDR3 loop: CASRPRDQETQYF. The CDR3 nucleotides read TGTGCCAGCCGCCCCCGGGACCAGGAGACCCAGTACTTC. The rearrangement links TRBV11-3 to TRBJ2-5; D may match TRBD1 or TRBD2 (5 bases each). CDR1 and CDR2 (germline): SGHNT, YENEEA. CDR3 length: 13 amino acids.

This clonotype was seen repeatedly, ten times or more. V usage is TRBV20-1 and J usage is TRBJ2-5, with TRBD2 identical over 12 bases. V lost 4 bases and J lost 1; bases outside the gene matches: 7. CDR3 length: 16 amino acids. CDR1 and CDR2 from the germline V gene are DFQATT and SNEGSKA (reference sequence). In nucleotides, the CDR3 is TGCAGTGCTAAGTCTACTAGCGGGAGGCCCCAAGAGACCCAGTACTTC. This sequence encodes CSAKSTSGRPQETQYF.

This clonotype was counted only a few times. The V and J genes are TRBV29-1 and TRBJ2-2, with D uncertain. Trimming stripped 2 bases from V and 7 bases from J, with 8 bases between. CDR3 length equals 12 residues. Looked up from germline, CDR1 is SQVTM and CDR2 is ANQGSEA. DNA for the CDR3: TGCAGCGTTGAAAGGCCAGGCGGGGAGCTGTTTTTT. Translating gives CSVERPGGELFF.

The V call is TRBV25-1, the J call TRBJ2-2; D is ambiguous. Germline CDR1 is MGHDK and CDR2 is SYGVNS. The CDR3 covers 14 residues. V lost 1 base, J lost 1 base, and 4 bases lay in between. As DNA, the CDR3 is TGTGCCAGCAGTGAATCGCTGAACACCGGGGAGCTGTTTTTT. Its translation is CASSESLNTGELFF.

A few counts support this clonotype. The chain has TRBV20-1 and TRBJ2-5; D might be TRBD1 (7 bases). This CDR3 comprises 13 residues. Trimming cost V 5 bases and J 5 bases, with 15 bases left between them. Per the germline V gene, CDR1 is DFQATT and CDR2 is SNEGSKA (reference sequence). The CDR3 nucleotides read TGCAGTGCTGGATTACAGGGGAGGGAGACCCAGTACTTC. Protein product: CSAGLQGRETQYF.

This clonotype was seen at least ten times. The chain couples TRBV9 to TRBJ2-1; no firm D call. The CDR3 is 14 amino acids. Germline CDR1 SGDLS, CDR2 YYNGEE. Trimming took off 0 bases at V and 10 bases at J, with 14 bases between the two ends. The CDR3 region is CASSVATSVGEQFF. Here the CDR3 DNA reads TGTGCCAGCAGCGTAGCCACGTCAGTGGGGGAGCAGTTCTTC.

This clonotype was detected many times. The chain uses TRBV29-1 and TRBJ2-4, with 14 bases fitting TRBD2. This CDR3 comprises 15 residues. In germline, CDR1 is SQVTM, CDR2 ANQGSEA. After removal of 6 bases from V and 7 bases from J, the junction contained 8 bases not matched to a gene. CDR3 in amino acids: CSVGTSGSVWNIQYF. The DNA for the CDR3 is TGCAGCGTCGGGACTAGCGGGAGTGTCTGGAACATTCAGTACTTC.